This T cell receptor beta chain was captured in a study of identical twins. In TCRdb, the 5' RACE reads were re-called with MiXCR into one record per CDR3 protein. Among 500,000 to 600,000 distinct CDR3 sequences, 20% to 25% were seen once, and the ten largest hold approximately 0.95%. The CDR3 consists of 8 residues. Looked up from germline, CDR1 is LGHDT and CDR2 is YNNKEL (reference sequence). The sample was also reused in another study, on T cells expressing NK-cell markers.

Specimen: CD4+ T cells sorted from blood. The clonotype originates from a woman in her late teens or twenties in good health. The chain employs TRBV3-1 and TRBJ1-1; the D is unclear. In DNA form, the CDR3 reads TGTGCACGGATGGGTGCTTTCTTT. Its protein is CARMGAFF.